These 17 T cell receptor beta chains were sequenced from one sample in a study of spatial heterogeneity in lung cancer. TCRdb re-derived calls from the 5' RACE reads in MiXCR, one entry per CDR3 protein. The table shows about 6,100 distinct CDR3 sequences, with around 13% occurring only once. As for time point: sample taken at primary tumor resection. Unsorted samples of tumor, nontumor lung or frozen PBMC had their whole RNA sequenced. The sequenced sample was normal lung tissue next to the tumor, obtained at surgery. These receptors came from a male donor with early-stage non-small cell lung cancer.

Within the sample, this clonotype is medium-sized (0.01 to 0.1%). The V call is TRBV6-6, the J call TRBJ2-3; D is perhaps TRBD2 (6 bases). Deletions cut 7 bases from V and 1 base from J, with 18 bases between. CDR1 MNHNY and CDR2 SVGAGI come from the germline V gene (reference sequence). The CDR3 is 16 amino acids. The CDR3: CASTDPGGSGTDTQYF. CDR3 sequence (DNA): TGTGCCAGCACAGACCCTGGGGGGTCCGGCACAGATACGCAGTATTTT.

This clonotype was picked up many times. This rearrangement joins TRBV5-1 to TRBJ2-2; TRBD1 agrees at 7 bases. The CDR3 extends over 15 amino acids. The germline gives CDR1 SGHRS, CDR2 YFSETQ. With V trimmed by 2 bases and J by 2 bases, 3 bases remained unmatched. The CDR3 DNA is TGCGCCAGCAGCTTAAGGGACAGTAACACCGGGGAGCTGTTTTTT. Its protein is CASSLRDSNTGELFF.

This clonotype qualifies as medium-sized. This rearrangement joins TRBV28 to TRBJ1-1; unclear D gene. V lost 8 bases, J lost 6 bases, and 16 bases lay in between. The CDR3 spans 13 residues. Looked up from germline, CDR1 is MDHEN and CDR2 is SYDVKM. The CDR3 DNA reads TGTGCCAGCCTGACTCCTATGGAGGCTGAAGCTTTCTTT. Encoded protein: CASLTPMEAEAFF.

This clonotype is judged medium-sized. V and J are TRBV4-1 and TRBJ1-6, with 9 bases that match TRBD1. Germline V lookup: CDR1 MGHRA, CDR2 YSYEKL. The CDR3 length is 14 residues. Trimming cost V 3 bases and J 9 bases; bases outside gene matches: 3. The CDR3 here is CASSHRDRASPLHF. In DNA form, the CDR3 reads TGCGCCAGCAGCCACCGGGACAGGGCTTCACCCCTCCACTTT.

The table lists this clonotype with many counts. V usage is TRBV9 and J usage is TRBJ2-1; D ambiguous. This CDR3 comprises 16 residues. Germline CDR1 is SGDLS and CDR2 is YYNGEE. The germline V and J ends were trimmed by 4 bases and 6 bases, with 20 bases remaining between them. The CDR3 coding sequence is TGTGCCAGCAGCTTTGCTGCAGCCTATTCCGTCAATGAGCAGTTCTTC. It is translated as CASSFAAAYSVNEQFF.

This clonotype is termed medium-sized. A much larger clonotype is one base distant, so this may be a read error. This chain joins TRBV29-1 and TRBJ2-2, with 7 bases lining up with TRBD1. Germline assignment: CDR1 SQVTM and CDR2 ANQGSEA. With V trimmed by 6 bases and J by 1 base, 8 bases remained unmatched. This CDR3 contains 15 residues. For the CDR3, the DNA is TGCAGCGTGGAGACAGGGTTGGAGAACACCGGGGAGCTGTTTTTT. This encodes CSVETGLENTGELFF.

The chain joins TRBV2 to TRBJ1-5; 8 nucleotides align to TRBD1. From germline, CDR1 is SNHLY and CDR2 FYNNEI. This CDR3 region has 14 residues. V was clipped by 6 bases and J by 1 base; unmatched bases: 2. The CDR3 DNA follows: TGTGCCAGCAGGAGGGACAGGAGCAATCAGCCCCAGCATTTT. This gives the protein CASRRDRSNQPQHF.

This clonotype has a count of ten or more. This sequence joins TRBV20-1 and TRBJ2-7, with D perhaps assigned TRBD1 or TRBD2 (6 bases each). With 0 bases removed from V and 5 bases from J, the gap between germline ends came to 8 bases. Germline V CDR1 and CDR2: DFQATT, SNEGSKA (reference sequence). The CDR3 runs 12 residues. CDR3 protein: CSARDRGDEQYF. CDR3 in DNA: TGCAGTGCTAGAGATAGGGGGGACGAGCAGTACTTC.

There are a few counts of this clonotype. The J gene is TRBJ2-3, the V gene TRBV7-2, with 10 bases lining up with TRBD2. V trimming: 4 bases; J trimming: 4 bases; junction bases outside the gene matches: 17. This CDR3 has 19 amino acids. Per the germline V gene, CDR1 is SGHTA and CDR2 is FQGNSA. For the CDR3, the DNA is TGTGCCAGCAGCTCGCCCTTTGAGCGGGAGGGCCTCTCGGCAGATACGCAGTATTTT. Residues: CASSSPFEREGLSADTQYF.

This clonotype was counted many times. J is TRBJ2-2 and V is TRBV7-9; D remains unclear. V gave up 5 bases and J gave up 2 bases, with 18 bases separating them. This CDR3 comprises 17 residues. CDR1 is SEHNR and CDR2 is FQNEAQ in the germline V gene (reference sequence). CDR3 bases: TGTGCCAGCAGCCCGACGAGTAGGGCGGACAACACCGGGGAGCTGTTTTTT. Protein product: CASSPTSRADNTGELFF.

Many counts were recorded for this clonotype. This chain joins TRBV9 and TRBJ2-2, with D hard to call. The germline V gene encodes CDR1 SGDLS and CDR2 YYNGEE. Trimming removed 0 bases from V and 9 bases from J, with 9 bases in between. The CDR3 loop spans 13 amino acids. The CDR3 protein is CASSVERHRELFF. Written as DNA, the CDR3 is TGTGCCAGCAGCGTAGAACGGCACCGGGAGCTGTTTTTT.

The CDR3 nucleotides read TGTGCCAGCAGCTCACAGGAGAACACTGAAGCTTTCTTT. Translation: CASSSQENTEAFF. The V and J genes are TRBV7-2 and TRBJ1-1, with a tentative D call TRBD1 (5 bases). Between the trimmed V and J ends, which lost 4 bases and 1 base, there was a span of 7 bases. This CDR3 has 13 residues. Germline V lookup: CDR1 SGHTA, CDR2 FQGNSA.

The sample holds many counts of this clonotype. This chain uses TRBV29-1 with TRBJ2-1; 7 bases are shared with TRBD2. V dropped 4 bases and J dropped 1; count of bases not matched to a gene: 1. This CDR3 has 13 residues. Germline V gene data show CDR1 as SQVTM and CDR2 as ANQGSEA. CDR3 in amino acids: CSVAGGSYNEQFF. The CDR3 bases are TGCAGCGTTGCGGGAGGATCCTACAATGAGCAGTTCTTC.

In its sample, this clonotype was seen a few times. The chain joins TRBV18 to TRBJ1-1; no definite D call. The V gene's germline CDR1 is KGHSH and CDR2 LQKENI. Deletions cut 3 bases from V and 0 bases from J, with 5 bases between. This CDR3 spans 13 amino acids. The CDR3 sequence: CASSPGLNTEAFF. In DNA form, the CDR3 reads TGTGCCAGCTCACCCGGGTTGAACACTGAAGCTTTCTTT.

This clonotype ranks as medium-sized. This chain uses TRBV29-1 with TRBJ1-5, with 9 nucleotides matching TRBD1. J gave up 6 bases and V 6 bases, and 12 bases lay outside the gene matches. Germline CDR1 reads SQVTM; CDR2 reads ANQGSEA. The CDR3 sequence is 15 residues long. In DNA, the CDR3 is TGCAGCGTCACAATAGCTGGGACAGGGATTCAGCCCCAGCATTTT. Translating gives CSVTIAGTGIQPQHF.

Within the sample, this clonotype is medium-sized (0.01 to 0.1%). The chain has TRBV11-3 and TRBJ2-1, with 7 positions matching TRBD1. The trim removed 5 bases at V and 4 bases at J, leaving 8 bases unmatched. This CDR3 has 15 amino acids. Germline CDR1 SGHNT, CDR2 YENEEA. CDR3 in DNA: TGTGCCAGCAGCCGGGGACAGACCGGATACAATGAGCAGTTCTTC. Protein sequence: CASSRGQTGYNEQFF.

This clonotype was found a few times. The gene calls are TRBV18 and TRBJ1-2; D gene ambiguous. There are 11 residues in the CDR3. Germline CDR1 is KGHSH and CDR2 is LQKENI. V lost 2 bases and J 7 bases, leaving 5 bases between the germline ends. CDR3 coding DNA: TGTGCCAGCTCACCAAACACTGGCTACACCTTC. Protein: CASSPNTGYTF.